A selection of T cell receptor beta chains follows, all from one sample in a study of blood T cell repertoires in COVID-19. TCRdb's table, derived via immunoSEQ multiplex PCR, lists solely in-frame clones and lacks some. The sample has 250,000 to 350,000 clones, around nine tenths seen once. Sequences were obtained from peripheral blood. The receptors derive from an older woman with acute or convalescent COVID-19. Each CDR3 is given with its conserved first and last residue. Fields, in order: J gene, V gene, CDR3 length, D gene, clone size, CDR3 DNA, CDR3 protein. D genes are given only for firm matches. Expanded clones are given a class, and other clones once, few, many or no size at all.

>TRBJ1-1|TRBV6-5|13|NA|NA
TGTGCCAGCAGCATAACAGGGAACACTGAAGCTTTCTTT
CASSITGNTEAFF
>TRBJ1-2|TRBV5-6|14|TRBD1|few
TGTGCCAGCAGCTGGGGACAGGAGTCGGATGGCTACACCTTC
CASSWGQESDGYTF
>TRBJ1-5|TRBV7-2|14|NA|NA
TGTGCCAGCAGCTTATCCGGGAATAGTCAGCCCCAGCATTTT
CASSLSGNSQPQHF
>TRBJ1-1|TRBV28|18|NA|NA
TGTGCCAGCAGTTCACCCCGGGGACAAGGAGAGGGGAACACTGAAGCTTTCTTT
CASSSPRGQGEGNTEAFF
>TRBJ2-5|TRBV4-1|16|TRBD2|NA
TGCGCCAGCAGCTTCGGGACTAGCGGGGGACAAGAGACCCAGTACTTC
CASSFGTSGGQETQYF
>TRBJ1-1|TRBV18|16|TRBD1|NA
TGTGCCAGCTCACGACGACAGGGGGCGGAAAACACTGAAGCTTTCTTT
CASSRRQGAENTEAFF
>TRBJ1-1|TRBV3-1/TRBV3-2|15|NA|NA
TGTGCCAGCAGCCAAGAACTTCGAGGGAACACTGAAGCTTTCTTT
CASSQELRGNTEAFF
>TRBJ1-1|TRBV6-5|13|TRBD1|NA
TGTGCCAGCAAGACAGGGGGGAACACTGAAGCTTTCTTT
CASKTGGNTEAFF
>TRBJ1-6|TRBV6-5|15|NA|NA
TGTGCCAGCAGTTATCGAAGTCAAGGAGATTCACCCCTCCACTTT
CASSYRSQGDSPLHF
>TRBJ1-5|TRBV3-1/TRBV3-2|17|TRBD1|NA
TGTGCCAGCAGCCAAGTGCACCCTCAGGGGGTGGCTCAGCCCCAGCATTTT
CASSQVHPQGVAQPQHF
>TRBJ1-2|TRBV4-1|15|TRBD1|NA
TGCGCCAGCAGCCAAGATCCTGAACAGGGGGCTGGCTACACCTTC
CASSQDPEQGAGYTF
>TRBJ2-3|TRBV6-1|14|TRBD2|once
TGTGCCAGCAGTGAAATCGGGGGGGCAGATACGCAGTATTTT
CASSEIGGADTQYF
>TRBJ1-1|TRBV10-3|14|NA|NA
TGTGCCATCAGTGAGTCCTCAGGGTTCACTGAAGCTTTCTTT
CAISESSGFTEAFF
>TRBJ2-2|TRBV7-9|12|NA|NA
TGTGCCAGCAGCTTAAGTAGTGGGGAGCTGTTTTTT
CASSLSSGELFF
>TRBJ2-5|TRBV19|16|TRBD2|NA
TGTGCCAGTAGTATTGGGATAGCGGGAGACGGAGAGACCCAGTACTTC
CASSIGIAGDGETQYF
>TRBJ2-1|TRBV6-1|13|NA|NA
TGTGCCAGCAGTGACCAGGGCGCCTTTGAGCAGTTCTTC
CASSDQGAFEQFF
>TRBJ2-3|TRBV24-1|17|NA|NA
TGTGCCACCAGTGATTGGGGGGGACAGGCGGCGACAGATACGCAGTATTTT
CATSDWGGQAATDTQYF
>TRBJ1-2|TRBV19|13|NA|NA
TGTGCCAGTAGTACCCCCGGGAACTATGGCTACACCTTC
CASSTPGNYGYTF
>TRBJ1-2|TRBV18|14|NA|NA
TGTGCCAGCTCACCTTCTGACAGTATCTATGGCTACACCTTC
CASSPSDSIYGYTF
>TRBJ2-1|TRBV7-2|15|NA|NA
TGTGCCAGCAGCTTAGGTCAGGGATCCTCCAATGAGCAGTTCTTC
CASSLGQGSSNEQFF
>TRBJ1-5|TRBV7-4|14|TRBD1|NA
TGTGCCAGCAGCTTGACAGGGAACTATCAGCCCCAGCATTTT
CASSLTGNYQPQHF
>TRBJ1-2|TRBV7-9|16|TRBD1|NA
TGTGCCAGCAGCTCGACCGCGGAACAGGGGAGTAGGCGCTACACCTTC
CASSSTAEQGSRRYTF
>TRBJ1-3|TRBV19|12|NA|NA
TGTGCCAGTAGTATCCAGGGGAACACCATATATTTT
CASSIQGNTIYF
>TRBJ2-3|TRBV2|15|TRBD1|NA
TGTGCCAGCAGGGCTGGGACAGTTAGCACAGATACGCAGTATTTT
CASRAGTVSTDTQYF
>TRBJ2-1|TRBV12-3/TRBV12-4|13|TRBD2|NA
TGTGCCAGCAGTGGGACTACAGAAACCGAGCAGTTCTTC
CASSGTTETEQFF
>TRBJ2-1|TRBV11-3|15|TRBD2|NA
TGTGCCAGCAGCCCTCGGGCGGGAGTTCGAAATGAGCAGTTCTTC
CASSPRAGVRNEQFF